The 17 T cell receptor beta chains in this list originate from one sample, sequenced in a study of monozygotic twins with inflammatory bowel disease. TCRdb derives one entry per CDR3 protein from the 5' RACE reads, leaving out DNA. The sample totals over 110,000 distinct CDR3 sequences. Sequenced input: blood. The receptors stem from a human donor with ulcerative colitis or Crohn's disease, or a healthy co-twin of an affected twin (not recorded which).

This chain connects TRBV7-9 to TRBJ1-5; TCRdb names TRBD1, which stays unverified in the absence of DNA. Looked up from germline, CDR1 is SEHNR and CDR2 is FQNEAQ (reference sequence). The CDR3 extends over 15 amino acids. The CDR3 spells CASSAGGQGNQPQHF.

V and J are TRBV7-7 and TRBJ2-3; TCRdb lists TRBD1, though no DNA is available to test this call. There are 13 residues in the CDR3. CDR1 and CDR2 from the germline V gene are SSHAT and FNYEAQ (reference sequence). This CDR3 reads CASSPYRADTQYF.

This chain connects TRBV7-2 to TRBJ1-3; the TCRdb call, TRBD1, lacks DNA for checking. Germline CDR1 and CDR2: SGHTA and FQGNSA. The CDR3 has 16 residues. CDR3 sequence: CASSWGSLISGNTIYF.

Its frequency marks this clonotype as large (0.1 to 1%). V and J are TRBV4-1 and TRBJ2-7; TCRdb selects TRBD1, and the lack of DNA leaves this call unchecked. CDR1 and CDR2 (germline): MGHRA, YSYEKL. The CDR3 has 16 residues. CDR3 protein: CASSQEDRAWVYEQYF.

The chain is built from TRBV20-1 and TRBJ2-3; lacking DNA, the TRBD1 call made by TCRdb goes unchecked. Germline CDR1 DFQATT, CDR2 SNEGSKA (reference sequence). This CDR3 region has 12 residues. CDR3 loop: CSAHEGADTQYF.

This chain's CDR3 is CASRRAAGVNTEAFF. The chain recombines TRBV5-1 with TRBJ1-1. The CDR3 runs 15 residues. Germline assignment: CDR1 SGHRS and CDR2 YFSETQ.

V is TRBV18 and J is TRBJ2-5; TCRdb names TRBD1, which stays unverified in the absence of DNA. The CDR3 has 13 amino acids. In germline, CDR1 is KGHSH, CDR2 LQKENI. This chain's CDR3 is CASSYGRGETQYF.

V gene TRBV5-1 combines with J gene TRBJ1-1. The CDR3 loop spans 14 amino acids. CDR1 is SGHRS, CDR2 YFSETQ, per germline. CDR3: CASSFSSRNTEAFF.

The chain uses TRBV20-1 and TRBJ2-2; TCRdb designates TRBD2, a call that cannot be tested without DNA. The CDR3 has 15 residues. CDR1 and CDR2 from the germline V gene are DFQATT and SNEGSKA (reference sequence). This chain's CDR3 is CSARDLGGDTGELFF.

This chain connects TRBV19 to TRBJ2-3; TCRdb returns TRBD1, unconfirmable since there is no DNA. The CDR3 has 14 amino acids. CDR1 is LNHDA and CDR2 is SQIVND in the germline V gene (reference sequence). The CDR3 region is CASRRPGMTDTQYF.

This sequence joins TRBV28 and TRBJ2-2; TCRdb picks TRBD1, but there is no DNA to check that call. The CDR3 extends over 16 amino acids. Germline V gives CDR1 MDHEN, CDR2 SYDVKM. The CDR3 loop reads CASRLGGANRAGELFF.

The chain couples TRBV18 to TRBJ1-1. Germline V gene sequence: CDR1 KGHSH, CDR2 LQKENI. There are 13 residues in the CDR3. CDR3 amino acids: CASSPTMNTEAFF.

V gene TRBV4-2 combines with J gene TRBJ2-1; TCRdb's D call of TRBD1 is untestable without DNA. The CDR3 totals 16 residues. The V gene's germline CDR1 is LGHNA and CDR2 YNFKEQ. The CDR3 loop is CASSHSFSGGYNEQFF.

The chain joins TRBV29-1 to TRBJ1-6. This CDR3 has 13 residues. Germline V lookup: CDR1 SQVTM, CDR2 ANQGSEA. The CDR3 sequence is CSYRSSYNSPLHF.

The CDR3 sequence is CASSLIGSGELFF. The chain joins TRBV5-1 to TRBJ2-2. The CDR3 length is 13 residues. Germline CDR1 reads SGHRS; CDR2 reads YFSETQ.

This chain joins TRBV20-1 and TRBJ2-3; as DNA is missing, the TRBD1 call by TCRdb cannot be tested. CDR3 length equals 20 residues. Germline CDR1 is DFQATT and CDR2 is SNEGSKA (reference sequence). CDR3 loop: CSARDGGVVKNPRSTDTQYF.

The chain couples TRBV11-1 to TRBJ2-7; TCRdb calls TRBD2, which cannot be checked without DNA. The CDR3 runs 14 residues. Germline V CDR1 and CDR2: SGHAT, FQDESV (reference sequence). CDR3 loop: CASSQGWEAYEQYF.